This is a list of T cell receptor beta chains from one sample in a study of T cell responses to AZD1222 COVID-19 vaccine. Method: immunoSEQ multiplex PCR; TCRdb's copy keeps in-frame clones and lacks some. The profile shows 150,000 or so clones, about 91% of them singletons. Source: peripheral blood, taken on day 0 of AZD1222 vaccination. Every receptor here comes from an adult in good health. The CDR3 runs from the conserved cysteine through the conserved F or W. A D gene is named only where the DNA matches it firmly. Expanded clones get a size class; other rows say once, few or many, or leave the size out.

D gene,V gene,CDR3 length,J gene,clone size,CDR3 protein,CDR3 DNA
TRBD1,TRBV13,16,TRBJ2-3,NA,CASSLEVRGQTDTQYF,TGTGCCAGCAGCTTAGAGGTCAGGGGGCAGACAGATACGCAGTATTTT
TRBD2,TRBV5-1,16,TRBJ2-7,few,CASSLVPVRGVNEQYF,TGCGCCAGCAGCTTGGTCCCTGTGCGGGGGGTTAACGAGCAGTACTTC
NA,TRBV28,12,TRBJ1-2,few,CASRFRPYGYTF,TGTGCCAGCAGATTCCGTCCTTACGGCTACACCTTC
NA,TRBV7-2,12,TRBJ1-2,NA,CASSLDAPGYTF,TGTGCCAGCAGCTTAGACGCTCCGGGCTACACCTTC
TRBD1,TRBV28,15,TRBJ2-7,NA,CAYGPLWGGTGEQYF,TGTGCCTATGGCCCTTTGTGGGGTGGGACAGGTGAGCAGTACTTC
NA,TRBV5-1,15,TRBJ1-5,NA,CASSLDGLGNQPQHF,TGCGCCAGCAGCTTGGATGGTCTGGGCAATCAGCCCCAGCATTTT
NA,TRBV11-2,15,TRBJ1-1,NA,CASSLDSGKRGEAFF,TGTGCCAGCAGCTTAGATAGCGGGAAGAGGGGTGAAGCTTTCTTT
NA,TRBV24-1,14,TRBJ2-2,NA,CATARGRNTGELFF,TGTGCCACCGCTCGAGGACGGAACACCGGGGAGCTGTTTTTT
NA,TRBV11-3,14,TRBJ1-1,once,CASSLRLWGTEAFF,TGTGCCAGCAGCTTACGTCTGTGGGGGACTGAAGCTTTCTTT
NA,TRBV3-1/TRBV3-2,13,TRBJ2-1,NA,CASSHGGVGEQFF,TGTGCCAGCAGCCACGGAGGGGTGGGTGAGCAGTTCTTC
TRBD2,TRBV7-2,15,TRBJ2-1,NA,CASSLAGGSANEQFF,TGTGCCAGCAGCTTAGCGGGAGGGTCCGCCAATGAGCAGTTCTTC
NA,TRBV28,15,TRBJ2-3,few,CASSSGQLSTDTQYF,TGTGCCAGCAGTTCCGGACAGCTTAGCACAGATACGCAGTATTTT
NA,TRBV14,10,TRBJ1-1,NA,CASMNTEAFF,TGTGCCAGCATGAACACTGAAGCTTTCTTT
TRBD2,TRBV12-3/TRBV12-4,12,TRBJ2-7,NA,CASRGGGREQYF,TGTGCCAGCCGCGGCGGGGGGAGGGAGCAGTACTTC
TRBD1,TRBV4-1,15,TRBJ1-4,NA,CASSHRTGGVEKLFF,TGCGCCAGCAGCCACAGGACAGGGGGCGTTGAAAAACTGTTTTTT
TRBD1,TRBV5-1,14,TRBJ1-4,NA,CASSTGQGEEKLFF,TGCGCCAGCAGCACGGGACAGGGAGAGGAAAAACTGTTTTTT
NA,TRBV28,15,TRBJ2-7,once,CASSLGRLATYEQYF,TGTGCCAGCAGTTTAGGTCGTCTGGCTACCTACGAGCAGTACTTC
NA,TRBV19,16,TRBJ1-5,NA,CASSIFGSVGNQPQHF,TGTGCCAGTAGTATCTTTGGGTCGGTAGGGAATCAGCCCCAGCATTTT
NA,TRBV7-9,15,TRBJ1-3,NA,CASSPSRDSGNTIYF,TGTGCCAGCAGTCCATCCCGGGACTCTGGAAACACCATATATTTT
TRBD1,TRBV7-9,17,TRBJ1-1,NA,CASSLGDRGPMNTEAFF,TGTGCCAGCAGCTTAGGTGACAGGGGGCCTATGAACACTGAAGCTTTCTTT
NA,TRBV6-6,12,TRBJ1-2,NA,CASSYSGNGYTF,TGTGCCAGCAGTTACTCAGGGAACGGCTACACCTTC
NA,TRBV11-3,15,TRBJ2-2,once,CASSLDRGLTGELFF,TGTGCCAGCAGCTTAGACAGGGGATTGACCGGGGAGCTGTTTTTT
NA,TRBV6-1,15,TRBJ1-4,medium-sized,CASRDQSGRHEKLFF,TGTGCCAGCAGGGATCAGTCCGGGCGGCATGAAAAACTGTTTTTT
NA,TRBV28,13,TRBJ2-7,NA,CASSFGQRYEQYF,TGTGCCAGCAGTTTCGGACAGAGATACGAGCAGTACTTC
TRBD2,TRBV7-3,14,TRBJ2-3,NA,CASSTGLEGDTQYF,TGTGCCAGCAGCACGGGACTAGAGGGAGATACGCAGTATTTT
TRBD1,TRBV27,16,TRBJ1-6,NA,CASSLSWTGGRSPLHF,TGTGCCAGCAGTTTATCGTGGACAGGGGGCCGTTCACCCCTCCACTTT
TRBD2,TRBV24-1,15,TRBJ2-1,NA,CATSGNSGRFNEQFF,TGTGCCACCAGTGGGAATAGCGGGAGATTTAATGAGCAGTTCTTC
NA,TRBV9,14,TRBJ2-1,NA,CASSVDGSYNEQFF,TGTGCCAGCAGCGTAGACGGCTCCTACAATGAGCAGTTCTTC
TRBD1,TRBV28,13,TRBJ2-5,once,CASKQGGRETQYF,TGTGCCAGTAAACAGGGGGGAAGAGAGACCCAGTACTTC
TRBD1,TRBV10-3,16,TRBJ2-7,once,CAISESATGNDYEQYF,TGTGCCATCAGTGAGTCGGCGACAGGGAACGACTACGAGCAGTACTTC
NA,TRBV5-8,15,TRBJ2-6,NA,CASSLMGAGANVLTF,TGTGCCAGCAGCTTGATGGGGGCTGGGGCCAACGTCCTGACTTTC
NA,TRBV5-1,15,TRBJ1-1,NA,CASSLELRLGTEAFF,TGCGCCAGCAGCTTGGAGTTGAGGCTAGGCACTGAAGCTTTCTTT
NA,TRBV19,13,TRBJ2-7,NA,CASKYTGAYEQYF,TGTGCCAGTAAATATACCGGGGCCTACGAGCAGTACTTC
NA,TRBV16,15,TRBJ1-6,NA,CASSRLDSLNSPLHF,TGTGCCAGCAGCCGCTTGGACAGCTTAAATTCACCCCTCCACTTT
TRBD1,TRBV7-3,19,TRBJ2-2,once,CASSRTGPNRGPNTGELFF,TGTGCCAGCAGCCGCACGGGGCCTAACAGGGGACCGAACACCGGGGAGCTGTTTTTT
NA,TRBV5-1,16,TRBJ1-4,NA,CASSLGAGPRGEKLFF,TGCGCCAGCAGCTTGGGAGCCGGGCCGAGAGGTGAAAAACTGTTTTTT
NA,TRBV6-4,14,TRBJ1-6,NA,CASSATVYNSPLHF,TGTGCCAGCAGTGCGACAGTTTATAATTCACCCCTCCACTTT
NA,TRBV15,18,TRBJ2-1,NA,CATSTDLMPRRSYNEQFF,TGTGCCACCAGCACGGACCTCATGCCCCGACGCTCCTACAATGAGCAGTTCTTC
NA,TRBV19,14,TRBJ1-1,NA,CASSIHTLFAEAFF,TGTGCCAGTAGTATTCATACACTTTTCGCTGAAGCTTTCTTT
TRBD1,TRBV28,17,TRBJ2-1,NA,CASSFRDRVLPYNEQFF,TGTGCCAGCAGTTTTCGCGACAGGGTTCTTCCTTACAATGAGCAGTTCTTC
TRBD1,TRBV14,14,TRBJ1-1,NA,CASSVDRGYTEAFF,TGTGCCAGCAGCGTCGACAGGGGGTACACTGAAGCTTTCTTT
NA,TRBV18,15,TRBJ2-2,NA,CASSPPRGVGGELFF,TGTGCCAGCTCACCACCGAGGGGGGTCGGCGGGGAGCTGTTTTTT
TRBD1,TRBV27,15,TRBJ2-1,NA,CASSFHDRVDNEQFF,TGTGCCAGCAGTTTCCACGACAGGGTAGACAATGAGCAGTTCTTC
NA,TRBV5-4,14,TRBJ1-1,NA,CASSLTVGNTEAFF,TGTGCCAGCAGCTTGACAGTGGGGAACACTGAAGCTTTCTTT
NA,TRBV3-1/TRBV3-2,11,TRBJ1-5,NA,CASSPCQPQHF,TGTGCCAGCAGCCCCTGTCAGCCCCAGCATTTT
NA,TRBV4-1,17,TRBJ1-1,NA,CASSQVPGRTRNTEAFF,TGCGCCAGCAGCCAAGTCCCAGGGAGAACAAGGAACACTGAAGCTTTCTTT